This T cell receptor (beta chain) originates from a study of relationships among human T cell subsets. Study results and caveats: Over 60% of CD8+ cytotoxic sequences were in clones over 100 reads; regulatory and Th2 had few. A CD4+CD8+ double-positive population could not be excluded by bead sorting.

CDR1 is SGHAT and CDR2 is FQNNGV in the germline V gene. The CDR3 covers 14 residues. Semiquantitative ARM-PCR amplified T cell receptor alpha and beta CDR3 regions from mRNA. In ARM-PCR, communal superprimers followed tagged nested gene-specific primers for exponential amplification. Each CDR3 protein gets one entry after TCRdb re-called the multiplex PCR reads with MiXCR. The table shows 5,000 to 6,500 distinct CDR3 sequences, with about 59% occurring only once. Anti-CD4 multisort beads removed cells negatively, then anti-CD8 beads positively selected CD8+ T cells. A word on this clonotype: Antigen unknown.

This clonotype originated in a man aged 35 to 55 in good health. Sequencing input: CD8+ T cells sorted from blood. The chain uses TRBV11-2 and TRBJ2-1, with D unclear. The J call may be in error: the DNA end matches TRBJ2-7 better. CDR3 loop: CASSLRPFTYEQYF. CDR3 nucleotides: TGTGCCAGCAGCTTACGGCCATTTACCTACGAGCAGTACTTC.